The 13 T cell receptor beta chains in this list originate from one sample, sequenced in a study of Tregs in tolerant kidney transplant recipients (dated by TCRdb to about 2019). The library relied on the immunoSEQ multiplex PCR assay. In TCRdb, the immuneACCESS table is reduced to in-frame sequences with V and J assigned. These tables do not hold every clone; where another copy was compared, an unresolved V gene accounts for under half, and the others remain unexplained. Recorded for this sample are hundreds of thousands of clones; about 80% of them occurred a single time. In total, the top ten clones hold 0.5% to 0.65% of the sample. Specimen: CD4+ T cells from blood. These receptor sequences come from a human donor in good health.

Only one count was recorded for this clone. This chain connects TRBV11-2 to TRBJ1-1; D is uncertain. Germline V CDR1 and CDR2: SGHAT, FQNNGV. Trimming removed 5 bases from V and 5 bases from J, with 15 bases in between. The CDR3 consists of 14 residues. The CDR3 bases are TGTGCCAGCAGCCCCGTCGTGGGGTTGACTGAAGCTTTCTTT. Its translation: CASSPVVGLTEAFF.

This clone appeared a single time. The J gene is TRBJ1-2, the V gene TRBV4-1, with TRBD1 identical over 9 bases. The CDR3 is 16 amino acids. Germline CDR1 reads MGHRA; CDR2 reads YSYEKL. V was pared by 0 bases and J by 3 bases, with 5 bases of the junction left unmatched. The CDR3 nucleotides read TGCGCCAGCAGCCAAGATTGGGACAGGGACGACTATGGCTACACCTTC. Translated: CASSQDWDRDDYGYTF.

The chain employs TRBV7-9 and TRBJ2-3; unclear D gene. V was cut by 5 bases and J by 4 bases, with 10 bases left in between. The CDR3 runs 13 residues. Germline V CDR1 and CDR2: SEHNR, FQNEAQ (reference sequence). The CDR3 loop is CASSPYGADTQYF. The CDR3 DNA reads as TGTGCCAGCAGCCCTTATGGAGCAGATACGCAGTATTTT.

The CDR3 region has the DNA TGTGCCTGGAGTTCCCTAGGTACCAATCAGCCCCAGCATTTT. Protein: CAWSSLGTNQPQHF. The chain uses TRBV30 and TRBJ1-5; D gene ambiguous. Trimming shortened V by 2 bases and J by 3 bases, and 11 bases separated the two germline ends. The V gene's germline CDR1 is GTSNPN and CDR2 SVGIG (reference sequence). The CDR3 loop spans 14 amino acids.

The genes are TRBV10-1 and TRBJ1-6; 8 bases line up with TRBD1. CDR1 is WNHNN and CDR2 is SYGVQD in the germline V gene (reference sequence). V trimming: 5 bases; J trimming: 7 bases; junction bases outside the gene matches: 10. The CDR3 length is 16 residues. CDR3 protein: CASSRGAGGANSPLHF. The CDR3 nucleotides are TGCGCCAGCAGTCGAGGAGCAGGGGGCGCGAATTCACCCCTCCACTTT.

The chain carries TRBV5-8 and TRBJ1-2; the D gene is possibly TRBD1 (5 bases). Germline assignment: CDR1 SGHTS and CDR2 YDEGEE. The CDR3 runs to 13 residues. V lost 4 bases and J lost 3, with 10 bases in between. The CDR3 reads CASSPTVDYGYTF. CDR3 bases: TGTGCCAGCAGCCCGACAGTGGACTATGGCTACACCTTC.

J is TRBJ1-6 and V is TRBV7-2, with 9 bases matching TRBD1. The trim removed 2 bases at V and 6 bases at J, leaving 11 bases unmatched. The germline V gene encodes CDR1 SGHTA and CDR2 FQGNSA. The CDR3 is 18 residues long. The CDR3 here is CASSLIPVGTGFNSPLHF. The CDR3 nucleotides are TGTGCCAGCAGCTTAATACCGGTTGGGACAGGGTTTAATTCACCCCTCCACTTT.

The chain recombines TRBV7-2 with TRBJ2-1; weak D call: TRBD2 (6 bases). The CDR3 is 16 amino acids. V was trimmed by 6 bases and J by 7 bases, leaving 22 bases between them. Germline V CDR1 and CDR2: SGHTA, FQGNSA. CDR3: CASSTASRGKANEQFF. Written as DNA, the CDR3 is TGTGCCAGCAGTACAGCCTCTCGCGGGAAAGCGAATGAGCAGTTCTTC.

The J gene is TRBJ2-2, the V gene TRBV7-9, with D perhaps TRBD2 (6 bases). CDR3 length equals 14 residues. Trimming cost V 3 bases and J 6 bases, with 11 bases left between them. Germline CDR1 reads SEHNR; CDR2 reads FQNEAQ (reference sequence). The CDR3 sequence is CASSFLTGAGELFF. CDR3 DNA: TGTGCCAGCAGCTTCCTCACGGGGGCCGGGGAGCTGTTTTTT.

The V and J genes are TRBV5-1 and TRBJ1-3; 7 bases match TRBD1. J gave up 2 bases and V 2 bases, and 4 bases lay outside the gene matches. This CDR3 region has 15 residues. In germline, CDR1 is SGHRS, CDR2 YFSETQ. As DNA, the CDR3 is TGCGCCAGCAGCTTCCAGGGGGATCCTGGAAACACCATATATTTT. Residues: CASSFQGDPGNTIYF.

The V gene is TRBV29-1, the J gene TRBJ2-7, with 10 bases fitting TRBD1. V was clipped by 0 bases and J by 0 bases; unmatched bases: 11. The V gene's germline CDR1 is SQVTM and CDR2 ANQGSEA. The CDR3 runs to 18 residues. The DNA of the CDR3 is TGCAGCGTTGAAGACTCGACAGGGGGCGAATTCCCCTCCTACGAGCAGTACTTC. This encodes CSVEDSTGGEFPSYEQYF.

The chain carries TRBV18 and TRBJ1-1, with 7 bases identical to TRBD1. Germline CDR1 reads KGHSH; CDR2 reads LQKENI. This CDR3 contains 15 residues. The junction had 7 bases not matched to a gene; V was cut back by 2 bases and J by 4 bases. CDR3 nucleotides: TGTGCCAGCTCACCAAGGACAGGTTATAGCACTGAAGCTTTCTTT. It yields the protein CASSPRTGYSTEAFF.

The chain couples TRBV7-9 to TRBJ2-3, with a possible D match to TRBD2 (5 bases). CDR3 length: 15 amino acids. Deletions cut 3 bases from V and 0 bases from J, with 10 bases between. Germline V gene sequence: CDR1 SEHNR, CDR2 FQNEAQ (reference sequence). CDR3 residues: CASSLLAVSTDTQYF. The CDR3 DNA sequence: TGTGCCAGCAGCTTGCTAGCCGTTAGCACAGATACGCAGTATTTT.